Described below is a single T cell receptor beta chain sequence and its context. This specimen comes from a study of OX40 agonist ivuxolimab in advanced cancers. Germline V gives CDR1 SGHAT, CDR2 FQNNGV. The CDR3 extends over 14 amino acids. The V end was cut by 1 base, the J end by 1 base, with 4 bases between. Generated by immunoSEQ multiplex PCR, the TCRdb table keeps only in-frame clones and is missing some. The sample lists around 80,000 clones, around nine tenths occurring once. The study sampled blood at baseline, cycle 4 day 1, and cycle 7 day 1. This TCR was sampled from an adult with an advanced solid tumor such as melanoma, head and neck, liver or kidney cancer. The specimen was CD4+ or CD8+ T cells sorted from blood, collected in a trial of the OX40 agonist ivuxolimab. The V gene is TRBV11-2, the J gene TRBJ2-2; D remains unclear. The CDR3 DNA sequence: TGTGCCAGCAGCTTAGGAGTGAACACCGGGGAGCTGTTTTTT. It yields the protein CASSLGVNTGELFF. The whole variable domain, remainder taken from reference TRBV11-2 and TRBJ2-2, is EAGVAQSPRYKIIEKRQSVAFWCNPISGHATLYWYQQILGQGPKLLIQFQNNGVVDDSQLPKDRFSAERLKGVDSTLKIQPAKLEDSAVYLCASSLGVNTGELFFGEGSRLTVL.